This record covers a single T cell receptor (beta chain). Its antigen has not been determined. Base quality data are lacking; no much larger clone is found one base away. The donors were healthy, HIV-negative adults with no recently reported acute infections or vaccinations. All donors were Caucasian adults living in Nashville, Tennessee, USA. CD4+ T cells were enriched by magnetic negative selection; naive cells were then positively selected on CD45RA, and the negative fraction formed the memory subset. Blood was collected by leukapheresis, and PBMCs were isolated by Ficoll-Histopaque density gradient centrifugation and then cryopreserved in liquid nitrogen vapor phase. Purity and quantity of every magnetically sorted T cell population were checked by analytical flow cytometry. Genomic DNA was isolated from every sorted fraction and measured by UV absorbance on a Nanodrop 2000c. Using the deep immunoSEQ assay, TCR CDR3 regions were amplified from genomic DNA by multiplex PCR. For each cell subset, the extracted genomic DNA was distributed evenly across all wells of several immunoSEQ 96-well plates, and each plate served as one replicate. For sorted subsets, each replicate PCR was loaded with 200 to 250 ng genomic DNA, equivalent to 32,000 or so T cell genomes. Purified libraries were measured with a Qubit 3.0 fluorometer, size-checked on a Bioanalyzer 2100, and measured again with the KAPA Library Quantification kit. Each immunoSEQ 96-well plate was sequenced on its own single-read 150-cycle Illumina NextSeq 550 flow cell. Concerning the study's data processing: Because only junctional sequences without quality scores were contained in the immunoSEQ output, filtering matching that applied to full-length reads could not be performed. Sequences were annotated with PyIR, a Python wrapper for IgBLAST v1.9, and V/J genes and CDR3 were assigned using IMGT germline references. Reads were filtered out if the reads had weak V/J assignments (E-value above 1e-6), no CDR3, stop codons, out-of-frame junctions, or ambiguous translated residues. V3J clonotypes were defined by identical inferred V gene, J gene, and CDR3 amino acid sequence. Percentage overlap between repertoires was computed as shared unique clonotypes divided by the size of the smaller repertoire. Richness of each repertoire was evaluated using RTK rarefaction, the Chao1 estimator, and Recon v2.1 estimates of unobserved clonotypes. Generation probabilities for all TCRbeta clonotypes obtained by the gDNA method from a handful of donors were computed using OLGA. TCRdb mirrors the immuneACCESS table, restricted to in-frame sequences. Some clones are absent from its copies; in checked studies, under half trace to an unresolved V gene, and the reason for the others is unknown. The V and J calls and the clone size are those of that table, but D and trimming were determined from the DNA. This sample is represented by more than 850,000 clones; about 84% of them were singletons. The top ten constitute more than 0.5% of the sample.

These data originate in a study of shared clonotypes between healthy human individuals (dated by TCRdb to about 2020). For the wider study: A couple of women and three men aged 18 to 49 years were included in the cohort. Per donor, leukapheresis produced somewhere between about 0.8 and 9.5 billion PBMCs. To increase sequencing depth and limit assay-specific biases, TCR repertoire library preparation and sequencing were carried out by different laboratories using diverse techniques. To estimate repertoire size and how much clonotypes are shared between individuals, the study performed deep sequencing of blood TCR repertoires from roughly five healthy adults. For each donor, CD4 naive and CD4 memory were each given three plates, CD8 naive was given two plates, and CD8 memory was given one plate. What the research found in general, with its limitations: Pairwise subsampling indicated that sequencing depth was expected to affect the degree of clonotype sharing among donors. Compared with non-shared clonotypes, the clonotypes found in all four sorted-subset donors had higher generation probabilities. Because the study included only a small number of donors, the genetic and exposure-history diversity represented was limited. When several donors were compared, the shared fraction of clonotypes was about 5% for naive CD4, 3% to 4% for naive CD8, roughly 2.5% for memory CD4, and 0.4% for memory CD8. Even with the large sequencing depth, rarefaction of the sorted-subset datasets indicated that sequencing was incomplete. Naive subsets generally had larger estimated clonotype richness than memory subsets. Sampling was limited to blood, and TCR repertoires in tissue likely differ from TCR repertoires in blood.

This receptor was identified in a man younger than 35 in good health. Some clones in this sample may be carry-over from other donors' samples. The sample consisted of memory CD4+ T cells from PBMCs. The sample's cell subset or site label, in plain terms: CD45RA-negative fraction.

Here is the DNA: TGTGCCAGCAGTTACCTGCAGGGAGGTGAAGCTTTCTTT. It encodes CASSYLQGGEAFF. The chain employs TRBV6-5 and TRBJ1-1; 5 matching bases give a weak D call of TRBD1. CDR1 and CDR2, per the germline V gene, are MNHEY and SVGAGI. The V end loses 2 bases and the J end loses 7 bases, and a stretch of 11 bases separates them. The CDR3 starts with the cysteine, ends with the phenylalanine, and has 13 residues. Solely the CDR3 DNA is kept, with 39 bases framed from the first base.